Reported below is one T cell receptor beta chain. The antigen remains undetermined. This sample is drawn from a study of T cell responses to AZD1222 COVID-19 vaccine. Study-level points and caveats: Clonal diversity may have been underestimated, and the donors were mostly white British, with more females than males.

Analysis merged second doses at about 4 or about 12 weeks. The CDR3 covers 14 residues. Germline loops: CDR1 SGHRS, CDR2 YFSETQ. The V end was cut by 3 bases, the J end by 6 bases, with 12 bases between. Sequenced by immunoSEQ multiplex PCR; TCRdb stores in-frame clones only, minus some. This table holds about 180,000 clones, about 86% found once. The input for sequencing was peripheral blood, taken 28 days after the second AZD1222 dose. The sequence derives from an adult who received the AZD1222 COVID-19 vaccine. The rearrangement uses TRBV5-1 and TRBJ1-4, with a tentative D call TRBD1 (5 bases). The CDR3 DNA sequence: TGCGCCAGCAGCTCCCAAATAGGGGATGAAAAACTGTTTTTT. Its translation is CASSSQIGDEKLFF.